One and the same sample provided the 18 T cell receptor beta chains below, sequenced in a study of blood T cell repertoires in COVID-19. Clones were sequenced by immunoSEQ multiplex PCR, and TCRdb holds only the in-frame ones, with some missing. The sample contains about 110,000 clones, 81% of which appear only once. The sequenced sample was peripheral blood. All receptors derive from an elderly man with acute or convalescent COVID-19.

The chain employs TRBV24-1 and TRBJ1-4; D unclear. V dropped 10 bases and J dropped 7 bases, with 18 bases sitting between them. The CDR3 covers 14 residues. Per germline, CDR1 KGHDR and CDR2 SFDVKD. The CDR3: CATHQHEPGEKLFF. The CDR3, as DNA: TGTGCCACTCACCAACACGAGCCAGGTGAAAAACTGTTTTTT.

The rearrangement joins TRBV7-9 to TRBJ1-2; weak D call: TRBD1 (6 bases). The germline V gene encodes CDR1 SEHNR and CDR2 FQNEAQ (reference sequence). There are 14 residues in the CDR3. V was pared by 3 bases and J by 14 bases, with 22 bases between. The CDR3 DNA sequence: TGTGCCAGCAGCTTCCAAACAGGGAACCTATATAAGACCTTC. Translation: CASSFQTGNLYKTF.

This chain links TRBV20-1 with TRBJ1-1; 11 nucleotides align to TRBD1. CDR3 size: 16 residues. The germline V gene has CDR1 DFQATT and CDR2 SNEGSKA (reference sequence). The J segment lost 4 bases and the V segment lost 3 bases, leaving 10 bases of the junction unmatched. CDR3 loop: CSASPGQGARGTEAFF. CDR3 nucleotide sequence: TGCAGTGCTAGTCCAGGACAGGGGGCGCGGGGCACTGAAGCTTTCTTT.

The CDR3: CASSPRQGVNTGELFF. As DNA, the CDR3 is TGTGCCAGCAGCCCGAGACAGGGAGTAAACACCGGGGAGCTGTTTTTT. The genes are TRBV11-3 and TRBJ2-2; 7 nucleotides line up with TRBD1. The CDR3 is 16 residues long. The trim removed 5 bases at V and 2 bases at J, leaving 8 bases unmatched. Germline CDR1 reads SGHNT; CDR2 reads YENEEA.

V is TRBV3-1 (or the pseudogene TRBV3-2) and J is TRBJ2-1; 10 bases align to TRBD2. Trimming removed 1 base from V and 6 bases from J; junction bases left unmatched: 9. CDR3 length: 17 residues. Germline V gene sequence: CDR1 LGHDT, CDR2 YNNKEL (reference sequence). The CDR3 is CASSQVAASGSVNEQFF. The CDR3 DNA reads TGTGCCAGCAGCCAAGTTGCGGCTAGCGGGAGTGTCAATGAGCAGTTCTTC.

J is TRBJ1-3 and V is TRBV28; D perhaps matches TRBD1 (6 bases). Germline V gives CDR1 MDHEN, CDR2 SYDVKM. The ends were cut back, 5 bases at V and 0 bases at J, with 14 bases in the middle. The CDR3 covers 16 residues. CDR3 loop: CASSRGTGPSGNTIYF. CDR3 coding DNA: TGTGCCAGCAGTCGAGGTACAGGGCCCTCTGGAAACACCATATATTTT.

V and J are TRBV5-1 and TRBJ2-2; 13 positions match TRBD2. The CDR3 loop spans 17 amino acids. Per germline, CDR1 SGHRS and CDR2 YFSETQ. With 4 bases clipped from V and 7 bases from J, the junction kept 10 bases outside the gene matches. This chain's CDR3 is CASSVRTSGRAFGELFF. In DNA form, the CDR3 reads TGCGCCAGCAGCGTCAGAACTAGCGGGAGGGCCTTCGGGGAGCTGTTTTTT.

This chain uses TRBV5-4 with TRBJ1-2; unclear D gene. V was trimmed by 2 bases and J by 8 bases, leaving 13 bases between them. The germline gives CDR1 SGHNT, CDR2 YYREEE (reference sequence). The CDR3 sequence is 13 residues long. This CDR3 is CASSFISGEGYTF. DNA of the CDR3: TGTGCCAGCAGCTTTATATCCGGGGAAGGCTACACCTTC.

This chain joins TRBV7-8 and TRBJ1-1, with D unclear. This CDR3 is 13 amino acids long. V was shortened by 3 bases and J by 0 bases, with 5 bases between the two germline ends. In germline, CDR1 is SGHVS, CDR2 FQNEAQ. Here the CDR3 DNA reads TGTGCCAGCAGCTTCCGGTTGAACACTGAAGCTTTCTTT. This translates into CASSFRLNTEAFF.

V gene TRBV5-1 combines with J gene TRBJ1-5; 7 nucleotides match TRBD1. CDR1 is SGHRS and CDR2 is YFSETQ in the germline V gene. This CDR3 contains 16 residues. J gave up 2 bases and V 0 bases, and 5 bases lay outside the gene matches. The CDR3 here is CASSLGQGGGNQPQHF. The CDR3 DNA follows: TGCGCCAGCAGCTTGGGACAGGGAGGTGGCAATCAGCCCCAGCATTTT.

CDR3 residues: CSVEGVQGESTDTQYF. The CDR3 coding sequence is TGCAGCGTTGAAGGGGTCCAGGGTGAGAGCACAGATACGCAGTATTTT. This chain links TRBV29-1 with TRBJ2-3, with D possibly TRBD1 on 5 matching bases. V was shortened by 1 base and J by 0 bases, with 14 bases between the two germline ends. The CDR3 loop spans 16 amino acids. Germline values: CDR1 SQVTM, CDR2 ANQGSEA.

CDR3 residues: CASSQGLAGVANTGELFF. The CDR3 DNA follows: TGTGCCAGCAGCCAAGGACTAGCGGGAGTAGCAAACACCGGGGAGCTGTTTTTT. The chain couples TRBV7-3 to TRBJ2-2, with 13 bases that match TRBD2. The CDR3 loop spans 18 amino acids. Germline CDR1 SGHTA, CDR2 FQGTGA. V lost 5 bases to trimming and J lost 2 bases; unmatched junction nucleotides: 8.

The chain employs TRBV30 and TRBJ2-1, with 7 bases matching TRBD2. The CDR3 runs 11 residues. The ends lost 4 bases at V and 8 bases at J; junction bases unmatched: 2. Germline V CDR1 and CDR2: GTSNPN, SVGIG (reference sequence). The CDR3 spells CAWTGGHEQFF. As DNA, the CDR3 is TGTGCCTGGACGGGAGGCCATGAGCAGTTCTTC. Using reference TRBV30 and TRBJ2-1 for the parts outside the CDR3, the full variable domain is SQTIHQWPATLVQPVGSPLSLECTVEGTSNPNLYWYRQAAGRGLQLLFYSVGIGQISSEVPQNLSASRPQDRQFILSSKKLLLSDSGFYLCAWTGGHEQFFGPGTRLTVL.

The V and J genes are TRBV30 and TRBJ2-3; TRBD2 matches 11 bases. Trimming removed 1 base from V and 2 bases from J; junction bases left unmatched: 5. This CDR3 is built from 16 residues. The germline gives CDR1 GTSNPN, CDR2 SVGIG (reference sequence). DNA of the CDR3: TGTGCCTGGAGTGGTGGTAGCGGGAGGGCCACAGATACGCAGTATTTT. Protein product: CAWSGGSGRATDTQYF.

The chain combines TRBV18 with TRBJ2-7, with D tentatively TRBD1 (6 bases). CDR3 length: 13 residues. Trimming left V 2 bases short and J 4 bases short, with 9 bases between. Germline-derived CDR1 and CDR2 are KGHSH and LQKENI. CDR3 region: CASSPNREYEQYF. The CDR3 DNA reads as TGTGCCAGCTCACCAAACAGGGAGTACGAGCAGTACTTC.

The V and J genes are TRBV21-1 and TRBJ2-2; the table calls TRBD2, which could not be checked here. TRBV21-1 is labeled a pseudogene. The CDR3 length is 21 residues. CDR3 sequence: CASSRSDLNKVPGASTGELFF. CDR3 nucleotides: TGTGCCAGCAGCAGATCGGACCTCAATAAGGTACCGGGAGCGAGCACCGGGGAGCTGTTTTTT.

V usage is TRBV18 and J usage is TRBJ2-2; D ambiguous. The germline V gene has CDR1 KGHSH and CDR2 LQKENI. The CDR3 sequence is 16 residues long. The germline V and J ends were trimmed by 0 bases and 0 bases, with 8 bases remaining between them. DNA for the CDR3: TGTGCCAGCTCACCACCGCGTCCCTCGAACACCGGGGAGCTGTTTTTT. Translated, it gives CASSPPRPSNTGELFF.

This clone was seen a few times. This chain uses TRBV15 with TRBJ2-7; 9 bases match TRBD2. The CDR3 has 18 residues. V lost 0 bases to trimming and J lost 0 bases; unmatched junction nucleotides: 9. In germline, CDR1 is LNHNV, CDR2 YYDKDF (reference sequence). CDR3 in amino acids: CATSRDRVAGVSSYEQYF. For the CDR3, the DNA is TGTGCCACCAGCAGAGATAGAGTAGCGGGGGTGAGCTCCTACGAGCAGTACTTC.